This TCR beta chain was recorded in a study of post-analysis software for immune sequencing data. Background on the study: As for disease course, relapsing-remitting, secondary progressive and progressive-relapsing multiple sclerosis were all included.

This clonotype occurred once. Antigen: not known. Built from TCR beta cDNA, the libraries had unique molecular identifiers in them. Each CDR3 protein is one row after TCRdb ran MiXCR on the PCR reads. The sample has hundreds of thousands of distinct CDR3 sequences, about 27% seen once. Overall study results and limits: Multiple sclerosis patients had significantly lower normalized Chao1 diversity than controls.

The source is a girl aged 10 to 17 with multiple sclerosis. Sequences were obtained from blood.

The CDR3 loop reads CASCSGTGNSPLHF. The CDR3 DNA reads TGTGCCAGCTGTTCGGGGACAGGGAATTCACCCCTCCACTTT. This chain uses TRBV18 with TRBJ1-6; 9 positions agree with TRBD1. The CDR3 runs 14 residues. The germline gives CDR1 KGHSH, CDR2 LQKENI. Trimming took 7 bases from V and 7 from J; bases not matched to a gene: 5.